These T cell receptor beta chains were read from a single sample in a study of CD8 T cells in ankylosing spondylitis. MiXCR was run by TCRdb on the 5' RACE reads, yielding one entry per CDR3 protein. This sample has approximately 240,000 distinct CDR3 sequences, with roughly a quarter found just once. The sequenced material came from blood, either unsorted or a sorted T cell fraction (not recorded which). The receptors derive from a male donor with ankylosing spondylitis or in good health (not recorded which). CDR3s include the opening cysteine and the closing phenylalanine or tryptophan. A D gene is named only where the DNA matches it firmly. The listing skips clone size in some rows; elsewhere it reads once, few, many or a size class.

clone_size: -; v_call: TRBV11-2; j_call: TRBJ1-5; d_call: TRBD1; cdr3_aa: CASSPQGASQPQHF; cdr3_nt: TGTGCCAGCAGTCCACAGGGGGCCAGTCAGCCCCAGCATTTT
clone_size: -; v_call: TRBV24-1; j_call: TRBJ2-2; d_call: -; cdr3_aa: CATSDQDGGAEELFF; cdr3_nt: TGTGCCACCAGTGATCAGGACGGAGGGGCCGAGGAGCTGTTTTTT
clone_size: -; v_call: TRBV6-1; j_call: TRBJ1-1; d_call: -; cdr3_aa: CASSPRKGNTEAFF; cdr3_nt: TGTGCCAGCAGTCCCCGGAAGGGGAACACTGAAGCTTTCTTT
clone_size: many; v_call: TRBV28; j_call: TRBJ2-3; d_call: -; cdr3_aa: CASRARGWGTDTQYF; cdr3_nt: TGTGCCAGCAGGGCGAGGGGATGGGGCACAGATACGCAGTATTTT
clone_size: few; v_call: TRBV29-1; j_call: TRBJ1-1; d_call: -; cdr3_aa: CSGGRGRNTEAFF; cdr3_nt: TGCAGCGGGGGGAGGGGTCGGAACACTGAAGCTTTCTTT
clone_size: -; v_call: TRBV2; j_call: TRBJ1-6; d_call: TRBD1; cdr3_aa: CASSEALLGTGGSPLHF; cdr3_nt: TGTGCCAGCAGTGAAGCGCTTCTGGGGACAGGGGGATCACCCCTCCACTTT
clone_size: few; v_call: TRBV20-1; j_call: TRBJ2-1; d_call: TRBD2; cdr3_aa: CSARQLAGGVGSYNEQFF; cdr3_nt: TGCAGTGCTAGACAACTGGCCGGGGGGGTCGGCTCCTACAATGAGCAGTTCTTC
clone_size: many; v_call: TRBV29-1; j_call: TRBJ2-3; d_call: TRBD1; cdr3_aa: CSVATGVDTQYF; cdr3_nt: TGCAGCGTGGCGACAGGGGTAGATACGCAGTATTTT
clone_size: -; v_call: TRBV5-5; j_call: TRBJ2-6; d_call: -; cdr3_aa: CASSLVATGLSGANVLTF; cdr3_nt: TGTGCCAGCAGCTTGGTGGCGACTGGCCTCTCTGGGGCCAACGTCCTGACTTTC
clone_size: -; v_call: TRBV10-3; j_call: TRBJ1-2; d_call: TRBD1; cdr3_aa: CAISARDRGWYGYTF; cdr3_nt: TGTGCCATCAGTGCGCGGGACAGGGGTTGGTATGGCTACACCTTC
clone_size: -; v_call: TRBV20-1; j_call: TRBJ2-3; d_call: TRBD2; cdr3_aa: CSAKPLAGGFTDTQYF; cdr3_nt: TGCAGTGCAAAACCTCTAGCGGGGGGATTCACAGATACGCAGTATTTT
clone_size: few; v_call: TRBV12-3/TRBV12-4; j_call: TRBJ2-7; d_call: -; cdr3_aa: CASSLSGVRDEQYF; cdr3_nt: TGTGCCAGCAGTTTAAGCGGAGTTCGGGACGAGCAGTACTTC
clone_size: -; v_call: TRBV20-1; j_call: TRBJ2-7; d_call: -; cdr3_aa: CRAGTGGLGAYEQYF; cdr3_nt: TGCAGAGCCGGAACGGGGGGCTTAGGCGCCTACGAGCAGTACTTC
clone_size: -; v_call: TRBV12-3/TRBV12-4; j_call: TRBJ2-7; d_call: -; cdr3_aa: CAIRKGYEQYF; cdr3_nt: TGTGCCATACGAAAAGGCTACGAGCAGTACTTC
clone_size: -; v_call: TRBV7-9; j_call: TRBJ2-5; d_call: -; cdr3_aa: CASSLEGGETQYF; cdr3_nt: TGTGCCAGCAGCCTGGAAGGGGGAGAGACCCAGTACTTC
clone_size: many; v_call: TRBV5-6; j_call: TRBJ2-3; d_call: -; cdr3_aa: CASSHRDWVYF; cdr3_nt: TGTGCCAGCAGCCACCGGGACTGGGTGTATTTT
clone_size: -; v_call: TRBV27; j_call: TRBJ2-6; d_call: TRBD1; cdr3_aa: CASSPDRAGANVLTF; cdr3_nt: TGTGCCAGCAGTCCGGACAGGGCTGGGGCCAACGTCCTGACTTTC
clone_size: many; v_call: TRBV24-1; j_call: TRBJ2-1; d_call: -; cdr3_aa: CATSDSSGFRGDEQFF; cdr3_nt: TGTGCCACCAGTGATTCATCCGGGTTCCGAGGCGATGAGCAGTTCTTC
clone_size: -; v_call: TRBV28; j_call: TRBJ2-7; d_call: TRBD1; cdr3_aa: CASTTGTVSYEQYF; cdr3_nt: TGTGCCAGCACCACCGGGACAGTATCCTACGAGCAGTACTTC
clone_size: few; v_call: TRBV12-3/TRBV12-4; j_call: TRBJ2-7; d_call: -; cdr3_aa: CASSLRGTAYEQYF; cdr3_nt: TGTGCCAGCAGTTTACGGGGGACGGCCTACGAGCAGTACTTC
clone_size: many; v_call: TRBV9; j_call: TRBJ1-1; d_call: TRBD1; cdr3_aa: CASSPHPDRGGTFF; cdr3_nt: TGTGCCAGCAGCCCACACCCGGACAGGGGAGGGACTTTCTTT
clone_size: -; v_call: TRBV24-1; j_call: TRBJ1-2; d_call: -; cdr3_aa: CATSGRTSNYGYTF; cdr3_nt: TGTGCCACCAGTGGCCGGACAAGTAACTATGGCTACACCTTC
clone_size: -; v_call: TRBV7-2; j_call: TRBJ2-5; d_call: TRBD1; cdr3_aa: CASSARQGFETQYF; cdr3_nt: TGTGCCAGCAGCGCCAGACAGGGCTTCGAGACCCAGTACTTC
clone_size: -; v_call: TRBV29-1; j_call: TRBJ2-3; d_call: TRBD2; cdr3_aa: CSVVTGGYTQYF; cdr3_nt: TGCAGCGTTGTGACGGGGGGATATACGCAGTATTTT
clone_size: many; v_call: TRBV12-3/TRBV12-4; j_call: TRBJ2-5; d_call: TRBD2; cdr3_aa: CASSLGRGQETQYF; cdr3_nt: TGTGCCAGCAGCCTGGGGCGGGGGCAAGAGACCCAGTACTTC
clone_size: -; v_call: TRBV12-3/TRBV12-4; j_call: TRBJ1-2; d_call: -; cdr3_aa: CASSLAGGGYGYTF; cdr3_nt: TGTGCCAGCAGTTTAGCCGGGGGCGGCTATGGCTACACCTTC
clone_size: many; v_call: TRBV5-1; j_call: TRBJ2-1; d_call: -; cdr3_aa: CASSWMSGANEQFF; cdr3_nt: TGCGCCAGCAGCTGGATGAGTGGTGCGAATGAGCAGTTCTTC
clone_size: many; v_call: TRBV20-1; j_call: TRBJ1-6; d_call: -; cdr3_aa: CSARVGRSSYNSPLHF; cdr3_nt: TGCAGTGCTAGAGTTGGCAGGAGCTCCTATAATTCACCCCTCCACTTT
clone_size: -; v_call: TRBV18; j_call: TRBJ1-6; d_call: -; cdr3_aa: CASSPLRSTYNSPLHF; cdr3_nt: TGTGCCAGCTCACCCCTGAGGAGCACCTATAATTCACCCCTCCACTTT
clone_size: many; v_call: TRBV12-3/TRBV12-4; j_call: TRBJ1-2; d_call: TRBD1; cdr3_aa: CASSFKGALSGYTF; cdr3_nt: TGTGCCAGCAGTTTCAAGGGGGCGCTTAGTGGCTACACCTTC
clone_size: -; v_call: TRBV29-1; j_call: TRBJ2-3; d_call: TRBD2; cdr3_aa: CSTHRGGTDTQYF; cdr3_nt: TGCAGCACCCATCGGGGGGGGACAGATACGCAGTATTTT
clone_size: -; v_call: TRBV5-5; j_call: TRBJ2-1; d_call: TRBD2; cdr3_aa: CASSSASGGYNEQFF; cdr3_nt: TGTGCCAGCAGCTCGGCTAGCGGGGGGTACAATGAGCAGTTCTTC
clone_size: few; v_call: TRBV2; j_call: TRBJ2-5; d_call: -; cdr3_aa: CASSGRSRGGETQYF; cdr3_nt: TGTGCCAGCAGCGGTCGCTCGAGGGGGGGGGAGACCCAGTACTTC
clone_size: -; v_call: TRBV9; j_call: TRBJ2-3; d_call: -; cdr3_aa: CASSALSGYSTDTQYF; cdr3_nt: TGTGCCAGCAGCGCACTAAGCGGGTATAGCACAGATACGCAGTATTTT
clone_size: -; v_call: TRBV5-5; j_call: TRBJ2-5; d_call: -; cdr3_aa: CASASLETQYF; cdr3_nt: TGTGCCAGCGCGTCATTAGAGACCCAGTACTTC
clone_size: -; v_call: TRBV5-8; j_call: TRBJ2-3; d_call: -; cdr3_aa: CASSSPPESSQYF; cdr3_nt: TGTGCCAGCAGCTCCCCACCCGAGAGTTCGCAGTATTTT
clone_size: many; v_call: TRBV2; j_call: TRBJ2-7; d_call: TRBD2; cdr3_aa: CASSETSGGLREQYF; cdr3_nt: TGTGCCAGCAGTGAAACTAGCGGGGGGCTAAGGGAGCAGTACTTC
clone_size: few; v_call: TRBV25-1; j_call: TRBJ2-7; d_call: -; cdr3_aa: CASSTRGYEQYF; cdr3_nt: TGTGCCAGCAGCACCAGGGGTTACGAGCAGTACTTC
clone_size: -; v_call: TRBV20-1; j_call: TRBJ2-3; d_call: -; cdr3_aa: CSARDSGHHRTDTQYF; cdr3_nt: TGCAGTGCTAGAGACAGCGGACACCATCGCACAGATACGCAGTATTTT
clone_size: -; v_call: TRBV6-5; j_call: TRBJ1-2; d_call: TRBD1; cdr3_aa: CASSYSKTRDSNYGYTF; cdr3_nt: TGTGCCAGCAGTTACTCGAAAACCAGGGACAGTAACTATGGCTACACCTTC
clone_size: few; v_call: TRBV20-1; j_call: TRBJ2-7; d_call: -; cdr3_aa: CSATDSGSSYEQYF; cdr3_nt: TGCAGTGCTACTGACAGTGGCAGCTCCTACGAGCAGTACTTC